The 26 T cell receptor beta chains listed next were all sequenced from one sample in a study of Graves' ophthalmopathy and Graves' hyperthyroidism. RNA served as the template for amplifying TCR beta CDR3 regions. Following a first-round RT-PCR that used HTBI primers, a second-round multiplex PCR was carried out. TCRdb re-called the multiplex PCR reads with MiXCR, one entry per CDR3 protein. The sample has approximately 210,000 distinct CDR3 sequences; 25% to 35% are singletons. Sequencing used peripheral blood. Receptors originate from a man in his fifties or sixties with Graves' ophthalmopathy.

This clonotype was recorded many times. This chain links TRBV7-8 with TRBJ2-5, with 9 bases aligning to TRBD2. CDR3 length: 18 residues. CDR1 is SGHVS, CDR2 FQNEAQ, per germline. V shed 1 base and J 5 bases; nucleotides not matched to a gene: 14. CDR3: CASSLEGGALAGFETQYF. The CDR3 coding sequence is TGTGCCAGCAGCTTAGAGGGGGGGGCGCTAGCGGGATTCGAGACCCAGTACTTC. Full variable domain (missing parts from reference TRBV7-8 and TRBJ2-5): GAGVSQSPRYKVAKRGQDVALRCDPISGHVSLFWYQQALGQGPEFLTYFQNEAQLDKSGLPSDRFFAERPEGSVSTLKIQRTQQEDSAVYLCASSLEGGALAGFETQYFGPGTRLLVL.

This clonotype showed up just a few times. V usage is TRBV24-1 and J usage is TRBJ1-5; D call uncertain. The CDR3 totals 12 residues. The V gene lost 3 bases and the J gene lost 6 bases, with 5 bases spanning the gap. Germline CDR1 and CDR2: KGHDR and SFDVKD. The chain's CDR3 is CATSDRGQPQHF. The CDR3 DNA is TGTGCCACCAGTGATCGGGGTCAGCCCCAGCATTTT.

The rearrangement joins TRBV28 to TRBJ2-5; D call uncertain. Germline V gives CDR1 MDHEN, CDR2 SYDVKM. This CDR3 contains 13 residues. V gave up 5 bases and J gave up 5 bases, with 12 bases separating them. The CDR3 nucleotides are TGTGCCAGCAGTCGCAACGTGGGGGAGACCCAGTACTTC. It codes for CASSRNVGETQYF.

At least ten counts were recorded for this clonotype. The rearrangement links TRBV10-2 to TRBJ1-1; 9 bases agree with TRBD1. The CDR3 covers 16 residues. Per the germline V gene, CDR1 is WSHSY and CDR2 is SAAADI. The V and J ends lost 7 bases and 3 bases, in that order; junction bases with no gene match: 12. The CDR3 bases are TGCGCCAGCATGGGGAACAGGGGGCTTAGGGACACTGAAGCTTTCTTT. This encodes CASMGNRGLRDTEAFF.

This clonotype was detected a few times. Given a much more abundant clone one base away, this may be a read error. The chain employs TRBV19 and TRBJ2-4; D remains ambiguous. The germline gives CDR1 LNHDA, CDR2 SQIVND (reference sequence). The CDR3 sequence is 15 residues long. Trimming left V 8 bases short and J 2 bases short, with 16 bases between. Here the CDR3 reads CASLRRTLSKNIQYF. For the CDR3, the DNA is TGTGCCAGTCTCAGAAGGACCTTATCCAAAAACATTCAGTACTTC.

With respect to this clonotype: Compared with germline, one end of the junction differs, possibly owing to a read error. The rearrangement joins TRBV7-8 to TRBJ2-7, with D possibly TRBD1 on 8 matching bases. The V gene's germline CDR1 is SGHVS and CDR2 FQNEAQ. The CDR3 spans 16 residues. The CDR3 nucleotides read TGTGCCAGCTTCGGGGGGCTGACAGGGGCCTCCCACGAGCAGTACTTC. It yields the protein CASFGGLTGASHEQYF.

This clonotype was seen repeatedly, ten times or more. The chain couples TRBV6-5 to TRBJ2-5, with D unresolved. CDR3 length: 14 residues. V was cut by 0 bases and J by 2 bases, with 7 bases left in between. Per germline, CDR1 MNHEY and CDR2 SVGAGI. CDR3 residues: CASSYSGRQETQYF. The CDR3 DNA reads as TGTGCCAGCAGTTACTCGGGCAGACAAGAGACCCAGTACTTC.

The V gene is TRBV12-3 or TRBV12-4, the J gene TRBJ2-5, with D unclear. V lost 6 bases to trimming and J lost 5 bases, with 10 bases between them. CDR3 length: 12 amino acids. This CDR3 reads CASSPGVETQYF. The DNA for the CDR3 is TGTGCCAGCAGCCCTGGGGTTGAGACCCAGTACTTC.

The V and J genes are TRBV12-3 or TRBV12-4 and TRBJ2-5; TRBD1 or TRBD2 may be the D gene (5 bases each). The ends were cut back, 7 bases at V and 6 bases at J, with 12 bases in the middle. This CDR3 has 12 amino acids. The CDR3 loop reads CASMRGGQTQYF. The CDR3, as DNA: TGTGCCAGCATGAGGGGCGGACAGACCCAGTACTTC.

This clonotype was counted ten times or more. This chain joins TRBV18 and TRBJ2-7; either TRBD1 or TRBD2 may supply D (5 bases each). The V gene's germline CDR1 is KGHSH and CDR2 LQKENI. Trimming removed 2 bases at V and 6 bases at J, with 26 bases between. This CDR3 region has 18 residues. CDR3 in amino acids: CASSPFHSGGMGTSEQYF. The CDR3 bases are TGTGCCAGCTCACCATTTCATTCAGGTGGGATGGGGACGAGCGAGCAGTACTTC.

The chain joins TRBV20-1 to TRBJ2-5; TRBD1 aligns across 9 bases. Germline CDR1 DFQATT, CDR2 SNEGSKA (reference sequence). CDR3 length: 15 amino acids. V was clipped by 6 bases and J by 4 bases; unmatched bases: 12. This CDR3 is CSADDRDREIETQYF. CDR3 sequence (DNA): TGCAGTGCGGACGACCGGGACAGGGAGATAGAGACCCAGTACTTC.

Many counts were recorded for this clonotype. In DNA form, the CDR3 reads TGTGCCAGCTCACCAAGCCAAAGCTCTGGGGCCAACGTCCTGACTTTC. Its translation: CASSPSQSSGANVLTF. The chain recombines TRBV18 with TRBJ2-6; D gene ambiguous. Trimming took 2 bases from V and 0 from J, leaving 8 bases between them. The CDR3 has 16 amino acids. Germline CDR1 and CDR2: KGHSH and LQKENI. Together with reference TRBV18 and TRBJ2-6, the CDR3 gives the full variable domain: NAGVMQNPRHLVRRRGQEARLRCSPMKGHSHVYWYRQLPEEGLKFMVYLQKENIIDESGMPKERFSAEFPKEGPSILRIQQVVRGDSAAYFCASSPSQSSGANVLTFGAGSRLTVL.

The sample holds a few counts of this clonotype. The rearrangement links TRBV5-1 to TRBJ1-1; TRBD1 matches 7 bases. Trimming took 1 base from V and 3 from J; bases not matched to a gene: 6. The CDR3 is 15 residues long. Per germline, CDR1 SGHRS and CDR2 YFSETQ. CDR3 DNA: TGCGCCAGCAGCTTGTCCGGGACAGCCCACACTGAAGCTTTCTTT. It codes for CASSLSGTAHTEAFF.

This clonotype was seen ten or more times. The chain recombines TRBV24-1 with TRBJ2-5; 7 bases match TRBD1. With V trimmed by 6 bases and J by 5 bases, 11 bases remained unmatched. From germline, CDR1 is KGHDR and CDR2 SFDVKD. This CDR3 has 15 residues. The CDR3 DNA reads TGTGCCACCAGTATCACGAACAGGGGTAGGGAGACCCAGTACTTC. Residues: CATSITNRGRETQYF.

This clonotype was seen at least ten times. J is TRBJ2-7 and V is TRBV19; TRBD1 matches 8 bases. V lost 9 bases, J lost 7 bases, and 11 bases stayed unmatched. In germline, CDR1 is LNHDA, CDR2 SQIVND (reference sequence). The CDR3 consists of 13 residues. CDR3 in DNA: TGTGCCAGCGGACAGGGCCCGCGGTATGAGCAGTACTTC. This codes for CASGQGPRYEQYF.

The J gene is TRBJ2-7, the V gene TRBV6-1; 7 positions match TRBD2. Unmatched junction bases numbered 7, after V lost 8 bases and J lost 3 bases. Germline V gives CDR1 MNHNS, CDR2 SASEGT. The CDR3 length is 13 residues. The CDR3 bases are TGTGCCAGCGGAGCGGGATTAGACTACGAGCAGTACTTC. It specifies CASGAGLDYEQYF.

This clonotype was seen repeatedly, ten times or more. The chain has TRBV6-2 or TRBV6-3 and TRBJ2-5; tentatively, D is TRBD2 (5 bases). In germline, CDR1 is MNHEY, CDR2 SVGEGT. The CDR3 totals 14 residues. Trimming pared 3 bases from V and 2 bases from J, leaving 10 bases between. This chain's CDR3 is CASSYGGLQETQYF. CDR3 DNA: TGTGCCAGCAGTTATGGAGGCCTACAAGAGACCCAGTACTTC.

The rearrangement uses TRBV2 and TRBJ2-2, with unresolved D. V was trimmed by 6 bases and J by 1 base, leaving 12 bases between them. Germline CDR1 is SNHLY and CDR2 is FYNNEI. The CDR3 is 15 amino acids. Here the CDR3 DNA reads TGTGCCAGCAGAAATATTGGGTTGAACACCGGGGAGCTGTTTTTT. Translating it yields CASRNIGLNTGELFF.

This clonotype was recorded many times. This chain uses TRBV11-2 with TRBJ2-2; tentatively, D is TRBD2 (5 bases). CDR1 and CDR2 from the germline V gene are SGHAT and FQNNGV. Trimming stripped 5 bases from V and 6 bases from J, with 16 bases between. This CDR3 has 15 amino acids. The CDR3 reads CASSPPGFSPGELFF. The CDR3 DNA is TGTGCCAGCAGCCCACCGGGGTTTTCGCCCGGGGAGCTGTTTTTT.

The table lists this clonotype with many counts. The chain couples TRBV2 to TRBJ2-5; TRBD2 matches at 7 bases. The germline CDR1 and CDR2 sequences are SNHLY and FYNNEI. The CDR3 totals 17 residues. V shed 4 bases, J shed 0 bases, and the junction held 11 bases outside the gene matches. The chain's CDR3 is CASSGSSGRAYQETQYF. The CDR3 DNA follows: TGTGCCAGCAGTGGCTCGTCTGGGAGGGCCTACCAAGAGACCCAGTACTTC.

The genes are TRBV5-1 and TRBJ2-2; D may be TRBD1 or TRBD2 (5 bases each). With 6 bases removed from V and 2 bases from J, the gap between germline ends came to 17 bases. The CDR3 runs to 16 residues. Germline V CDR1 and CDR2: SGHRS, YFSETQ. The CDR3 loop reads CASMGVPGPNTGELFF. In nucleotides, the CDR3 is TGCGCCAGCATGGGGGTACCGGGACCAAACACCGGGGAGCTGTTTTTT. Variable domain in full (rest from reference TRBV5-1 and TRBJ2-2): KAGVTQTPRYLIKTRGQQVTLSCSPISGHRSVSWYQQTPGQGLQFLFEYFSETQRNKGNFPGRFSGRQFSNSRSEMNVSTLELGDSALYLCASMGVPGPNTGELFFGEGSRLTVL.

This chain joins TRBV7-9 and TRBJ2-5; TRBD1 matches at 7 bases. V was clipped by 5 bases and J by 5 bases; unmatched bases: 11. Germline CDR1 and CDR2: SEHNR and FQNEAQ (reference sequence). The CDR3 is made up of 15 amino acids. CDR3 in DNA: TGTGCCAGCAGCCCCGGGACAGCGCAGGGGGAGACCCAGTACTTC. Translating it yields CASSPGTAQGETQYF.

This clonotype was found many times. CDR3 nucleotide sequence: TGTGCCAGCACCTCCGGGGGCGGGGGGCCTTACGAGCAGTACTTC. Translated, it gives CASTSGGGGPYEQYF. V gene TRBV28 combines with J gene TRBJ2-7; 8 nucleotides line up with TRBD2. Germline-derived CDR1 and CDR2 are MDHEN and SYDVKM. The CDR3 is made up of 15 amino acids. The ends lost 7 bases at V and 4 bases at J; junction bases unmatched: 12.

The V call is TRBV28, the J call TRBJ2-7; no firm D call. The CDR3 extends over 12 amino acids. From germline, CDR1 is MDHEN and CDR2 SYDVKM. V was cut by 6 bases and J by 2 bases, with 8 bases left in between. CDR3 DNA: TGTGCCAGCAGCTTTATCCCCTACGAGCAGTACTTC. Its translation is CASSFIPYEQYF.

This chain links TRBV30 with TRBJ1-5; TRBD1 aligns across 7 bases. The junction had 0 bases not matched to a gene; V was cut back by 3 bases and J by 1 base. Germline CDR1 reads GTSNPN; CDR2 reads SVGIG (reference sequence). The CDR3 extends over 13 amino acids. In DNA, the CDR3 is TGTGCCTGGAGGGGACAGAGCAATCAGCCCCAGCATTTT. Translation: CAWRGQSNQPQHF.

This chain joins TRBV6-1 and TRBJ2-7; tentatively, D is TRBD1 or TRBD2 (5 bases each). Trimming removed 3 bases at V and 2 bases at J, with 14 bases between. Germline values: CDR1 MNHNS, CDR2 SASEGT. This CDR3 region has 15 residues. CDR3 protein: CASSDARDGTYEQYF. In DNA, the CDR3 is TGTGCCAGCAGTGATGCCCGGGACGGCACCTACGAGCAGTACTTC.